The sequence of this TCR beta chain was determined in a study of T cell clonality in common variable immunodeficiency. The sample holds many counts of this clone. The antigen remains undetermined. The read ends 3 residues early relative to the CDR3; the germline J gene fills the gap. This CDR3 region has 15 residues. Germline CDR1 is LNHDA and CDR2 is SQIVND (reference sequence). The ends lost 3 bases at V and 1 base at J; junction bases unmatched: 6. General study points: Shared TCRbeta clones were fewer between CVID subjects than controls.

Clones were sequenced by immunoSEQ multiplex PCR, and TCRdb holds only the in-frame ones, with some missing. The data show roughly 60,000 clones, with none appearing a single time. The receptor comes from a person aged 18-70 years in good health. The chain carries TRBV19 and TRBJ2-7; 7 bases match TRBD2. Sequencing was done on a sample of peripheral blood mononuclear cells. The chain's CDR3 is CASSMASGPSYEQYF. The sequenced CDR3 bases are TGTGCCAGTAGTATGGCTAGCGGCCCATCCTACGAG.